This entry is about one TCR beta chain. Its antigen remains unknown. The sample comes from a study of cytomegalovirus exposure and HLA in healthy donors. Study details: Membership in the Caucasian-associated ancestry cluster was found for approximately 85% of approximately 380 genotyped donors. Findings of the study overall: The study recorded 150 to 200 TCR beta chains that were cytomegalovirus-associated.

Losses at the gene ends were 8 bases for V and 6 bases for J; bases not matched to a gene: 7. The CDR3 is made up of 15 amino acids. CDR1 LNHDA and CDR2 SQIVND come from the germline V gene (reference sequence). With 60 Vbeta and 13 Jbeta primers, the PCR was carried out. The protocol was immunoSEQ multiplex PCR, while the TCRdb copy is restricted to in-frame clones and leaves out a portion. Altogether about 120,000 clones are present, around three quarters being singletons, with the ten largest covering 2.5% to 3%. The chain has TRBV19 and TRBJ2-2; 12 bases map to TRBD2. This TCR was recovered from a man aged 30 to 39 in good health and CMV-seronegative. Sequencing was carried out using PBMCs. As DNA, the CDR3 is TGTGCCAGTCACAGTACTAGCGGGAGGTCCGGGGAGCTGTTTTTT. Translating gives CASHSTSGRSGELFF.